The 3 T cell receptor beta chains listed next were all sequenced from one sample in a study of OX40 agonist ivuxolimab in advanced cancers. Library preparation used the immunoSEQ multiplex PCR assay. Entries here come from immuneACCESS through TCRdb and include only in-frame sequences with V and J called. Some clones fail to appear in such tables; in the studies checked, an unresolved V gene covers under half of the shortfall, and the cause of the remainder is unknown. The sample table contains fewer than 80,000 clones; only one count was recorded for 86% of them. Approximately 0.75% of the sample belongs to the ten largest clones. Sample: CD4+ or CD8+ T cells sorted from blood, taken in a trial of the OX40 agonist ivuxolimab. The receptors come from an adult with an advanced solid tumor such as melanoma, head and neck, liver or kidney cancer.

CDR3 sequence: CASSQGRGLSYEQYF. CDR3 nucleotide sequence: TGCGCCAGCAGCCAAGGCAGGGGGCTTTCCTACGAGCAGTACTTC. The chain couples TRBV4-3 to TRBJ2-7, with 8 nucleotides matching TRBD1. CDR1 LGHNA and CDR2 YSLEER come from the germline V gene. CDR3 length: 15 amino acids. The V gene end was trimmed by 1 base and the J gene end by 1 base; junction bases not matched to a gene: 3.

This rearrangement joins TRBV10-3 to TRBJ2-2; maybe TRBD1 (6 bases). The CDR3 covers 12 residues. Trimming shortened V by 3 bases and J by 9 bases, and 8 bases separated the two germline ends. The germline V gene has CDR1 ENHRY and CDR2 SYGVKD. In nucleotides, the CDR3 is TGTGCCATCAGTGAACGGGACAGGGAGCTGTTTTTT. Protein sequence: CAISERDRELFF.

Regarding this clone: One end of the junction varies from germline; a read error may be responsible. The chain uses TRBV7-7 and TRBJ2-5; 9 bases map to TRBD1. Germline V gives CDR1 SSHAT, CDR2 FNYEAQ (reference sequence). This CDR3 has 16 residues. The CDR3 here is CASSQAGGQGSETQYF. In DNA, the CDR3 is TGTGCTAGCAGCCAAGCTGGGGGACAGGGCTCAGAGACCCAGTACTTC.